This TCR beta chain was sequenced in a study of regulatory T cells in long-lasting Graves disease. General study points: Persistent Graves' patients showed less TCR diversity than newly diagnosed patients showed. The analysis examined peripheral blood only and excluded thyroid tissue. Gene preferences differed: TRBV28, TRBJ1-2, TRBJ2-5 in persistent cases. Among persistent patients, a larger number of public clonotypes were shared (2,741) than among newly diagnosed patients (roughly 910).

Time point defined: persistent/refractory GD, antithyroid drugs over 5 years with positive TRAb. Making the TCR library involved RNA that had been extracted from PBMCs. The germline V gene has CDR1 MNHNS and CDR2 SASEGT. The CDR3 runs 14 residues. V lost 8 bases to trimming and J lost 0 bases, with 13 bases between them. This clonotype was counted ten times or more. Its antigen is unidentified. Library construction for TCR beta used iRepertoire HTBI primers and Arm-PCR of CDR3 regions. TCRdb redid the calling of the multiplex PCR reads with MiXCR, one entry per CDR3 protein. The table has some 440,000 distinct CDR3 sequences, less than 25% seen once.

This chain uses TRBV6-1 with TRBJ1-1; perhaps TRBD1 as D (6 bases). This clonotype originated in a female donor with Graves disease. The sequencing used peripheral blood mononuclear cells (PBMCs), collected when the disease was refractory, from a patient treated with antithyroid drugs. CDR3 nucleotides: TGTGCCAGCCTAGGGACAAACATGAACACTGAAGCTTTCTTT. This gives the protein CASLGTNMNTEAFF.